What follows are 17 T cell receptor beta chains derived from one specimen sequenced in a study of graft-versus-host responses after intestinal transplantation (dated by TCRdb to 2020 to 2023). The library was made by the immunoSEQ multiplex PCR assay. Imported from immuneACCESS, the table was reduced by TCRdb to in-frame sequences with V and J called. These copies leave out some clones; in studies compared against another copy, an unresolved V gene accounts for under half, and the cause of the remainder is not known. This sample comprises more than 13,000 clones, 70% of them detected only once. The biggest ten clones account for roughly a quarter of the sample. Intraepithelial and lamina propria lymphocytes were isolated from graft specimens using dithiothreitol, EDTA incubations and collagenase D digestion. The sequencing here drew on ileum tissue, taken approximately 690 days after intestinal transplantation. These receptors were collected from a human patient who received an intestinal transplant, so some T cells may come from the graft donor.

J is TRBJ2-2 and V is TRBV29-1; the match to TRBD2 covers 7 bases. CDR1 and CDR2 (germline): SQVTM, ANQGSEA. With V trimmed by 0 bases and J by 3 bases, 7 bases remained unmatched. CDR3 size: 16 residues. The CDR3: CSVEDTGAGDTGELFF. The DNA of the CDR3 is TGCAGCGTTGAAGATACCGGGGCGGGGGACACCGGGGAGCTGTTTTTT.

The genes are TRBV7-8 and TRBJ2-3; the D gene is possibly TRBD2 (5 bases). Germline V gives CDR1 SGHVS, CDR2 FQNEAQ. V lost 3 bases to trimming and J lost 0 bases, with 13 bases between them. CDR3 length equals 16 residues. CDR3 DNA sequence: TGTGCCAGCAGCTTTGGGTGGACTGCTAGCACAGATACGCAGTATTTT. Its translation: CASSFGWTASTDTQYF.

This clone was observed once. V is TRBV4-3 and J is TRBJ1-1; no reliable D call. Germline lookup yields CDR1 LGHNA and CDR2 YSLEER. The V gene lost 0 bases and the J gene lost 2 bases, with 10 bases spanning the gap. The CDR3 loop spans 15 amino acids. CDR3 loop: CASSQDVRPNTEAFF. In nucleotides, the CDR3 is TGCGCCAGCAGCCAAGATGTCAGGCCAAACACTGAAGCTTTCTTT.

This chain connects TRBV30 to TRBJ2-6; a weak D match, TRBD1 (10 bases). V lost 0 bases and J 0 bases, leaving 21 bases between the germline ends. The CDR3 length is 20 residues. CDR1 GTSNPN and CDR2 SVGIG come from the germline V gene (reference sequence). CDR3 DNA sequence: TGTGCCTGGAGTGTACCTAGCGGGACAGGGGCTCACTCTGGGGCCAACGTCCTGACTTTC. Its translation: CAWSVPSGTGAHSGANVLTF.

The CDR3 region has the DNA TGTGCCAGCAGCTTGGGACTAGCGGCCAGAGGGTTCTACAATGAGCAGTTCTTC. Translation: CASSLGLAARGFYNEQFF. The chain joins TRBV11-2 to TRBJ2-1; 11 nucleotides agree with TRBD2. After removal of 3 bases from V and 3 bases from J, the junction contained 10 bases not matched to a gene. This CDR3 region has 18 residues. Germline-derived CDR1 and CDR2 are SGHAT and FQNNGV. The variable domain in full, completed from reference TRBV11-2 and TRBJ2-1, reads EAGVAQSPRYKIIEKRQSVAFWCNPISGHATLYWYQQILGQGPKLLIQFQNNGVVDDSQLPKDRFSAERLKGVDSTLKIQPAKLEDSAVYLCASSLGLAARGFYNEQFFGPGTRLTVL.

V and J are TRBV6-5 and TRBJ2-7; 8 nucleotides align to TRBD1. The CDR3 contains 13 residues. The V and J ends lost 8 bases and 2 bases, in that order; junction bases with no gene match: 5. CDR1 is MNHEY and CDR2 is SVGAGI in the germline V gene. DNA of the CDR3: TGTGCCAGCGGGGCCAGGGGGCCCTACGAGCAGTACTTC. It yields the protein CASGARGPYEQYF.

The rearrangement links TRBV7-9 to TRBJ2-1; 7 bases fit TRBD2. CDR1 is SEHNR, CDR2 FQNEAQ, per germline (reference sequence). The CDR3 spans 15 residues. J lost 12 bases, V lost 2 bases, and 13 bases had no gene match. The chain's CDR3 is CASSLIWEGSGWQFF. In DNA, the CDR3 is TGTGCCAGCAGCTTAATCTGGGAGGGCTCAGGATGGCAGTTCTTC.

The chain recombines TRBV6-5 with TRBJ1-2, with 10 bases aligning to TRBD1. This CDR3 is 14 amino acids long. V lost 2 bases to trimming and J lost 6 bases; unmatched junction nucleotides: 3. Germline V lookup: CDR1 MNHEY, CDR2 SVGAGI. CDR3 in DNA: TGTGCCAGCAGTTACGGGACAGGGGTTCATGGCTACACCTTC. It translates to CASSYGTGVHGYTF.

Note on this clone: A read error may account for a junction end that differs from germline. The chain uses TRBV19 and TRBJ2-1; a possible D gene is TRBD1 (6 bases). The CDR3 has 13 amino acids. In germline, CDR1 is LNHDA, CDR2 SQIVND (reference sequence). CDR3 residues: CASSLEQGNEQFF. CDR3 DNA sequence: TGTGCCAGTAGTCTAGAACAGGGCAATGAGCAGTTCTTC.

This chain uses TRBV13 with TRBJ2-7, with D maybe TRBD2 (5 bases). The germline V gene encodes CDR1 PRHDT and CDR2 FYEKMQ (reference sequence). Deletions cut 5 bases from V and 2 bases from J, with 16 bases between. The CDR3 consists of 15 residues. DNA for the CDR3: TGTGCCAGCAGCCTCCCGGGCTCCGGGGCCTACGAGCAGTACTTC. Translation gives CASSLPGSGAYEQYF.

The chain recombines TRBV7-9 with TRBJ2-7; TRBD1 aligns across 9 bases. CDR3 length: 15 residues. In germline, CDR1 is SEHNR, CDR2 FQNEAQ (reference sequence). J lost 3 bases, V lost 5 bases, and 8 bases had no gene match. CDR3 in amino acids: CASSQESDRGYEQYF. Written as DNA, the CDR3 is TGTGCCAGCAGCCAGGAGTCGGACAGGGGCTACGAGCAGTACTTC. The variable domain in full, with the rest retrieved from reference TRBV7-9 and TRBJ2-7, is DTGVSQNPRHKITKRGQNVTFRCDPISEHNRLYWYRQTLGQGPEFLTYFQNEAQLEKSRLLSDRFSAERPKGSFSTLEIQRTEQGDSAMYLCASSQESDRGYEQYFGPGTRLTVT.

The gene calls are TRBV6-5 and TRBJ2-5, with a weak D call TRBD2 (5 bases). From germline, CDR1 is MNHEY and CDR2 SVGAGI. With 11 bases removed from V and 2 bases from J, the gap between germline ends came to 15 bases. This CDR3 region has 13 residues. The CDR3 is CAVGLERQETQYF. CDR3 coding DNA: TGTGCCGTAGGCCTTGAGCGGCAAGAGACCCAGTACTTC.

This chain joins TRBV19 and TRBJ2-3; 8 bases align to TRBD2. The CDR3 is 13 amino acids. With 3 bases clipped from V and 4 bases from J, the junction kept 0 bases outside the gene matches. Germline CDR1 is LNHDA and CDR2 is SQIVND (reference sequence). The CDR3 DNA is TGTGCCAGTAGTATGGGACTAGCAGATACGCAGTATTTT. The encoded protein is CASSMGLADTQYF.

This sequence joins TRBV19 and TRBJ1-2, with D possibly being TRBD1 (6 bases). Germline loops: CDR1 LNHDA, CDR2 SQIVND (reference sequence). The V end was cut by 6 bases, the J end by 0 bases, with 14 bases between. This CDR3 has 15 amino acids. CDR3 residues: CASRLAGDANYGYTF. The DNA for the CDR3 is TGTGCCAGTAGGCTCGCAGGGGACGCTAACTATGGCTACACCTTC.

The DNA of the CDR3 is TGTGCCAGCAGCTTAGTCCGGAGCTACGAGCAGTACTTC. It translates to CASSLVRSYEQYF. The chain carries TRBV7-9 and TRBJ2-7; unclear D gene. In germline, CDR1 is SEHNR, CDR2 FQNEAQ (reference sequence). This CDR3 is 13 amino acids long. V dropped 1 base and J dropped 3 bases, with 7 bases sitting between them. Looking up the rest from reference TRBV7-9 and TRBJ2-7 gives the full variable domain: DTGVSQNPRHKITKRGQNVTFRCDPISEHNRLYWYRQTLGQGPEFLTYFQNEAQLEKSRLLSDRFSAERPKGSFSTLEIQRTEQGDSAMYLCASSLVRSYEQYFGPGTRLTVT.

Only a few counts were recorded for this clone. The rearrangement joins TRBV2 to TRBJ2-7, with 7 bases fitting TRBD1. Trimming removed 7 bases from V and 1 base from J; junction bases left unmatched: 10. CDR3 size: 15 residues. Looked up from germline, CDR1 is SNHLY and CDR2 is FYNNEI. The CDR3 sequence is CASKFDRAFSYEQYF. For the CDR3, the DNA is TGTGCCAGCAAATTCGACAGGGCTTTTTCCTACGAGCAGTACTTC.

The chain is built from TRBV7-9 and TRBJ1-1; D gene ambiguous. Trimming took 6 bases from V and 0 from J, leaving 8 bases between them. Germline loops: CDR1 SEHNR, CDR2 FQNEAQ (reference sequence). The CDR3 contains 13 residues. CDR3 DNA: TGTGCCAGCAGGGCCGGGGTGAACACTGAAGCTTTCTTT. Amino acid sequence: CASRAGVNTEAFF. Using reference TRBV7-9 and TRBJ1-1 for the parts outside the CDR3, the full variable domain is DTGVSQNPRHKITKRGQNVTFRCDPISEHNRLYWYRQTLGQGPEFLTYFQNEAQLEKSRLLSDRFSAERPKGSFSTLEIQRTEQGDSAMYLCASRAGVNTEAFFGQGTRLTVV.